A single T cell receptor (beta chain) is shown here with its context. What it binds is not known. The entry originates in a study of early T cells in non-severe SARS-CoV-2 infection. About the study: Chains were unpaired, as sequencing was done on bulk RNA from unsorted whole blood.

V shed 7 bases and J shed 0 bases, with 10 bases lying between them. Germline V gene data show CDR1 as MNHEY and CDR2 as SVGAGI. The CDR3 length is 15 residues. Unique molecular identifiers were added to individual cDNA molecules. In TCRdb, the 5' RACE reads were re-called with MiXCR into one record per CDR3 protein. The table has nearly 60,000 distinct CDR3 sequences, about 12% seen once. Study results and caveats: VDJdb-based annotation leaned toward anti-spike CD8 responses and missed private and CD4 specificities.

The clonotype was recovered from an adult who was a healthcare worker with PCR-confirmed SARS-CoV-2 infection or an uninfected control (not recorded which). This rearrangement joins TRBV6-5 to TRBJ2-6; the D gene is possibly TRBD1 (6 bases). Specimen: whole blood. CDR3 DNA: TGTGCCAGCACCCCGGACAGCTCTGGGGCCAACGTCCTGACTTTC. It specifies CASTPDSSGANVLTF.